Listed here are 24 T cell receptor beta chains from one sample, sequenced in a study of T cells in Graves' hyperthyroidism and ophthalmopathy. Amplification of TCR beta CDR3 regions was performed using RNA transcripts as template. First-round RT-PCR of the TCR CDR3 relied on the HTBI primer set. TCRdb passed the multiplex PCR reads through MiXCR, listing each CDR3 protein once. The sample includes around 250,000 distinct CDR3 sequences, around 24% of them seen just once. Source material: blood. The receptors were sampled from a woman aged 40 to 50 with Graves' ophthalmopathy.

This clonotype appeared many times. The CDR3 region has the DNA TGTGCCAGCAGGCTTGGACAGGGCTACGAGCAGTACTTC. Its translation: CASRLGQGYEQYF. This chain uses TRBV12-3 or TRBV12-4 with TRBJ2-7, with 8 bases fitting TRBD1. The CDR3 is 13 amino acids. V shed 6 bases, J shed 3 bases, and the junction held 4 bases outside the gene matches.

The chain is built from TRBV12-3 or TRBV12-4 and TRBJ1-5; 7 nucleotides agree with TRBD1. J gave up 0 bases and V 3 bases, and 5 bases lay outside the gene matches. This CDR3 is 16 amino acids long. CDR3 coding DNA: TGTGCCAGCAGTTTCAGACAGGGAGATAGCAATCAGCCCCAGCATTTT. Translated: CASSFRQGDSNQPQHF.

This clonotype was found once. V and J are TRBV28 and TRBJ2-7, with 8 bases aligning to TRBD2. V lost 4 bases to trimming and J lost 0 bases; unmatched junction nucleotides: 5. This CDR3 is 15 amino acids long. The germline gives CDR1 MDHEN, CDR2 SYDVKM. CDR3 sequence (DNA): TGTGCCAGCAGTTCAACCGGGACTAGCTCCTACGAGCAGTACTTC. It translates to CASSSTGTSSYEQYF.

This clonotype was counted many times. The chain has TRBV20-1 and TRBJ1-1; D gene ambiguous. CDR1 and CDR2 from the germline V gene are DFQATT and SNEGSKA (reference sequence). V was cut by 7 bases and J by 1 base, with 13 bases left in between. The CDR3 runs 13 residues. The CDR3 bases are TGCAGTGAGGTCGGGCGGGCGAACACTGAAGCTTTCTTT. Amino acids: CSEVGRANTEAFF.

The table lists this clonotype with a few counts. The chain recombines TRBV15 with TRBJ2-5; 8 bases are shared with TRBD1. Germline V lookup: CDR1 LNHNV, CDR2 YYDKDF (reference sequence). The CDR3 covers 17 residues. The V gene end was trimmed by 0 bases and the J gene end by 5 bases; junction bases not matched to a gene: 11. The CDR3 DNA sequence: TGTGCCACCAGCAGAGATGGCTCAGGGGGCCAGGGGGAGACCCAGTACTTC. It translates to CATSRDGSGGQGETQYF. Filled out from reference TRBV15 and TRBJ2-5, the complete variable domain reads DAMVIQNPRYQVTQFGKPVTLSCSQTLNHNVMYWYQQKSSQAPKLLFHYYDKDFNNEADTPDNFQSRRPNTSFCFLDIRSPGLGDTAMYLCATSRDGSGGQGETQYFGPGTRLLVL.

This clonotype was counted at least ten times. The chain recombines TRBV19 with TRBJ2-7; 8 bases agree with TRBD1. Germline V CDR1 and CDR2: LNHDA, SQIVND (reference sequence). V was pared by 4 bases and J by 0 bases, with 5 bases of the junction left unmatched. The CDR3 totals 15 residues. The CDR3 is CASSKDRESSYEQYF. CDR3 bases: TGTGCCAGTAGTAAGGACAGGGAAAGCTCCTACGAGCAGTACTTC.

Ten or more counts support this clonotype. V gene TRBV6-6 combines with J gene TRBJ2-5, with D tentatively TRBD1 or TRBD2 (6 bases each). Trimming took 5 bases from V and 1 from J, leaving 11 bases between them. Germline values: CDR1 MNHNY, CDR2 SVGAGI (reference sequence). The CDR3 extends over 14 amino acids. DNA of the CDR3: TGTGCCAGCAGTAGGGGGGTAACCCAAGAGACCCAGTACTTC. As protein: CASSRGVTQETQYF.

A few counts support this clonotype. This chain links TRBV6-2 or TRBV6-3 with TRBJ1-1; D may be TRBD1 (5 bases). V shed 7 bases and J shed 1 base, with 13 bases lying between them. Per the germline V gene, CDR1 is MNHEY and CDR2 is SVGEGT. This CDR3 comprises 14 residues. DNA for the CDR3: TGTGCCAGCAATTTCGGAGGGGAGAACACTGAAGCTTTCTTT. The encoded protein is CASNFGGENTEAFF.

The DNA for the CDR3 is TGTGCCAGCAGTTACGGAGCGGGACGAACCTACGAGCAGTACTTC. As protein: CASSYGAGRTYEQYF. The chain uses TRBV6-5 and TRBJ2-7; 7 bases align to TRBD2. CDR1 is MNHEY, CDR2 SVGAGI, per germline. The CDR3 has 15 amino acids. The V and J ends lost 2 bases and 2 bases, in that order; junction bases with no gene match: 6.

This clonotype has a handful of counts. The rearrangement joins TRBV6-5 to TRBJ2-5, with TRBD2 matching over 9 bases. Germline V gene sequence: CDR1 MNHEY, CDR2 SVGAGI. The CDR3 is 16 residues long. Unmatched junction bases numbered 2, after V lost 0 bases and J lost 0 bases. Here the CDR3 reads CASSYSLAGYQETQYF. In nucleotides, the CDR3 is TGTGCCAGCAGTTACTCTCTAGCGGGGTACCAAGAGACCCAGTACTTC.

The chain recombines TRBV6-2 or TRBV6-3 with TRBJ2-2; TRBD1 aligns across 8 bases. This CDR3 comprises 14 residues. V lost 11 bases to trimming and J lost 6 bases; unmatched junction nucleotides: 11. The V gene's germline CDR1 is MNHEY and CDR2 SVGEGT. In DNA form, the CDR3 reads TGTGCCGGCCGTCAGCAGGGGGCCGCCGGGGAGCTGTTTTTT. The encoded protein is CAGRQQGAAGELFF.

This clonotype has at least ten counts. This sequence joins TRBV20-1 and TRBJ2-4; D is perhaps TRBD1 or TRBD2 (6 bases each). V lost 0 bases, J lost 7 bases, and 10 bases lay in between. Germline assignment: CDR1 DFQATT and CDR2 SNEGSKA (reference sequence). The CDR3 loop spans 13 amino acids. CDR3 bases: TGCAGTGCTAGAGATACAGGGAGGAACATTCAGTACTTC. Residues: CSARDTGRNIQYF.

Only a few counts were recorded for this clonotype. It may be a read error: a sequence one base away is much more abundant. The chain recombines TRBV5-4 with TRBJ1-2; possibly TRBD1 for D (6 bases). V was trimmed by 0 bases and J by 2 bases, leaving 8 bases between them. Germline CDR1 reads SGHNT; CDR2 reads YYREEE (reference sequence). CDR3 length: 14 residues. CDR3 sequence: CASSLGRGNYGYTF. In nucleotides, the CDR3 is TGTGCCAGCAGCTTGGGTAGGGGGAACTATGGCTACACCTTC.

This chain connects TRBV28 to TRBJ2-7, with a weak D call TRBD2 (6 bases). The J call may be wrong; the DNA end is better matched by TRBJ2-1. Germline values: CDR1 MDHEN, CDR2 SYDVKM. This CDR3 region has 18 residues. CDR3 in amino acids: CASSAPANRVLLDYEQFF. As DNA, the CDR3 is TGTGCCAGCAGTGCTCCCGCTAACAGAGTCCTGTTGGACTACGAGCAGTTCTTC.

Many counts were recorded for this clonotype. The chain links TRBV24-1 to TRBJ2-5; tentatively, D is TRBD1 (5 bases). The CDR3 is 18 amino acids. The ends were cut back, 6 bases at V and 2 bases at J, with 24 bases in the middle. Per the germline V gene, CDR1 is KGHDR and CDR2 is SFDVKD. CDR3 nucleotide sequence: TGTGCCACCAGTTCACCCCGCCACAGGTCTGGCGGTCAAGAGACCCAGTACTTC. This sequence encodes CATSSPRHRSGGQETQYF.

This clonotype was seen ten or more times. The chain employs TRBV11-2 and TRBJ2-5; TRBD2 matches 8 bases. This CDR3 has 16 residues. Looked up from germline, CDR1 is SGHAT and CDR2 is FQNNGV. V dropped 5 bases and J dropped 2; count of bases not matched to a gene: 10. The CDR3 DNA reads as TGTGCCAGCAGCGCCTGGACTAGCAGCTTACAAGAGACCCAGTACTTC. Translated, it gives CASSAWTSSLQETQYF.

The chain recombines TRBV7-2 with TRBJ2-7; 8 positions match TRBD2. Germline CDR1 SGHTA, CDR2 FQGNSA. Trimming cost V 3 bases and J 2 bases; bases outside gene matches: 6. CDR3 length: 15 amino acids. CDR3 nucleotide sequence: TGTGCCAGCAGCTTCTCGCGGGGGGTTACCTACGAGCAGTACTTC. Translated, it gives CASSFSRGVTYEQYF.

In this sample, this clonotype turned up many times. The V gene is TRBV6-5, the J gene TRBJ2-7, with D possibly matching TRBD2 (6 bases). V was cut by 9 bases and J by 3 bases, with 18 bases left in between. The V gene's germline CDR1 is MNHEY and CDR2 SVGAGI. This CDR3 has 14 residues. The CDR3 DNA reads as TGTGCCAGTAAACCATCGGGAGAGGTCTACGAGCAGTACTTC. Its translation: CASKPSGEVYEQYF.

This clonotype was picked up many times. The chain is built from TRBV20-1 and TRBJ2-5; 7 nucleotides agree with TRBD1. The CDR3 consists of 14 residues. V dropped 4 bases and J dropped 3; count of bases not matched to a gene: 8. Germline CDR1 reads DFQATT; CDR2 reads SNEGSKA (reference sequence). The DNA of the CDR3 is TGCAGTGCTACAACGGACAGGAGTAAAGAGACCCAGTACTTC. Amino acid sequence: CSATTDRSKETQYF.

This clonotype was counted at least ten times. The chain carries TRBV24-1 and TRBJ1-5, with TRBD1 matching 12 bases. V lost 4 bases to trimming and J lost 10 bases; unmatched junction nucleotides: 4. The CDR3 loop spans 14 amino acids. In germline, CDR1 is KGHDR, CDR2 SFDVKD. The chain's CDR3 is CATSEGTGGKPQHF. In nucleotides, the CDR3 is TGTGCCACCAGTGAGGGGACAGGGGGCAAACCCCAGCATTTT.

This clonotype came up a few times. V is TRBV6-1 and J is TRBJ2-7; TRBD2 agrees at 9 bases. The length of the CDR3 is 15 residues. V was pared by 6 bases and J by 5 bases, with 11 bases of the junction left unmatched. Germline V gene data show CDR1 as MNHNS and CDR2 as SASEGT. CDR3 nucleotides: TGTGCCAGCAGGGCTGGGGTAGCGGGAGTTAACGAGCAGTACTTC. Translation gives CASRAGVAGVNEQYF.

This clonotype was recorded a few times. The chain carries TRBV24-1 and TRBJ1-2; no reliable D call. The CDR3 totals 13 residues. V was clipped by 2 bases and J by 4 bases, with 7 bases between them. The germline V gene has CDR1 KGHDR and CDR2 SFDVKD. The DNA for the CDR3 is TGTGCCACCAGTGATTCAGGACTCTATGGCTACACCTTC. Amino acids: CATSDSGLYGYTF.

This clonotype was detected ten times or more. The chain joins TRBV6-5 to TRBJ2-1, with D perhaps matching TRBD1 (5 bases). Deletions cut 8 bases from V and 5 bases from J, with 7 bases between. CDR1 is MNHEY and CDR2 is SVGAGI in the germline V gene. This CDR3 region has 11 residues. The CDR3 bases are TGTGCCAGCCCAGGGAACAATGAGCAGTTCTTC. The encoded protein is CASPGNNEQFF.

This clonotype has just a few counts. The chain couples TRBV3-1 to TRBJ1-2; 7 nucleotides line up with TRBD1. With V trimmed by 3 bases and J by 7 bases, 11 bases remained unmatched. The CDR3 sequence is 15 residues long. Germline CDR1 LGHDT, CDR2 YNNKEL (reference sequence). DNA for the CDR3: TGTGCCAGCAGCCACGAAAGGGTAGGGGGCTTTGGCTACACCTTC. Translated: CASSHERVGGFGYTF.